A single TCR beta chain is shown here with its context. As yet, its antigen is unknown. The sample belongs to a study of OX40 agonist ivuxolimab in advanced cancers. Overall study context: In three patients, partial responses were observed, one with hepatocellular carcinoma and two with cutaneous melanoma. Findings of the study overall: Some of the nonresponding patients also showed low levels of normalized T-cell clonal expansion.

The junction had 6 bases not matched to a gene; V was cut back by 7 bases and J by 1 base. The CDR3 length is 15 residues. The germline gives CDR1 MNHNS, CDR2 SASEGT. The table came from immunoSEQ multiplex PCR; TCRdb's copy has only in-frame clones and leaves some out. The sample has 45,000 to 65,000 clones; approximately 84% are singletons. The sequencing used CD4+ or CD8+ T cells sorted from blood, collected in a trial of the OX40 agonist ivuxolimab. The clonotype comes from an adult with an advanced solid tumor such as melanoma, head and neck, liver or kidney cancer. The chain links TRBV6-1 to TRBJ1-1, with 10 bases aligning to TRBD1. CDR3 sequence: CASKGGTGANTEAFF. Written as DNA, the CDR3 is TGTGCCAGCAAGGGGGGGACAGGGGCGAACACTGAAGCTTTCTTT.